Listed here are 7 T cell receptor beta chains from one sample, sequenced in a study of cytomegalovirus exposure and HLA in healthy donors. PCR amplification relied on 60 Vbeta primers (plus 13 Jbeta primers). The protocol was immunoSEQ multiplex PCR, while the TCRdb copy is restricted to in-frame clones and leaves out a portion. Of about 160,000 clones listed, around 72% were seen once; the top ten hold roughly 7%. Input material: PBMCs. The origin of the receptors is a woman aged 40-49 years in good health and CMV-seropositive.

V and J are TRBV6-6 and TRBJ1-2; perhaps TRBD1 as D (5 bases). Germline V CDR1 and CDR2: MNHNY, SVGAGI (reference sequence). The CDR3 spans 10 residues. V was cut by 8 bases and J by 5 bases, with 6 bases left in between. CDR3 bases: TGTGCCAGCGGACAATATGGCTACACCTTC. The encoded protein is CASGQYGYTF.

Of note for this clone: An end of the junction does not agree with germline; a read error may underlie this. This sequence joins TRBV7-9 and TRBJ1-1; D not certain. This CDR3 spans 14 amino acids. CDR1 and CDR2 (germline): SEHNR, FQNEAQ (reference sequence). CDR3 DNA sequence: TGTTCCAGCAGCTTTGACACCACGAACACTGAAGCTTTCTTT. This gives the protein CSSSFDTTNTEAFF.

Written as DNA, the CDR3 is TGTGCCAGTGCCACAGGGGCTGGAAACACCATATATTTT. Residues: CASATGAGNTIYF. V is TRBV9 and J is TRBJ1-3, with 7 bases identical to TRBD1. CDR3 size: 13 residues. CDR1 and CDR2 from the germline V gene are SGDLS and YYNGEE. After removal of 8 bases from V and 2 bases from J, the junction contained 4 bases not matched to a gene.

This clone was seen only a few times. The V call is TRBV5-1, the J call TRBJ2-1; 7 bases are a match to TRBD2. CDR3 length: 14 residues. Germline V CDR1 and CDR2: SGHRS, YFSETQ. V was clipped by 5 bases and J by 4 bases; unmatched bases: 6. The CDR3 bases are TGCGCCAGCAGTAGGCTAGCGGAATACAATGAGCAGTTCTTC. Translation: CASSRLAEYNEQFF. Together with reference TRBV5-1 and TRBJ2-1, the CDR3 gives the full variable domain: KAGVTQTPRYLIKTRGQQVTLSCSPISGHRSVSWYQQTPGQGLQFLFEYFSETQRNKGNFPGRFSGRQFSNSRSEMNVSTLELGDSALYLCASSRLAEYNEQFFGPGTRLTVL.

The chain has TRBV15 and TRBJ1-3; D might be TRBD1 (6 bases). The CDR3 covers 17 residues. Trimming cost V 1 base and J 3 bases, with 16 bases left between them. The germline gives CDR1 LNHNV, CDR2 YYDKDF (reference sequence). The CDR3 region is CATSRVQGLRGGNTIYF. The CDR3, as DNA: TGTGCCACCAGCAGAGTACAGGGTCTAAGAGGTGGAAACACCATATATTTT.

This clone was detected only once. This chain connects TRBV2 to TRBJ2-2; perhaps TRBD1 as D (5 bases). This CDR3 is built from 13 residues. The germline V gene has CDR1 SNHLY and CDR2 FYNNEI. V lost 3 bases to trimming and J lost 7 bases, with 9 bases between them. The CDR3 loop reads CASSDREGGELFF. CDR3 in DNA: TGTGCCAGCAGTGACAGGGAAGGCGGGGAGCTGTTTTTT.

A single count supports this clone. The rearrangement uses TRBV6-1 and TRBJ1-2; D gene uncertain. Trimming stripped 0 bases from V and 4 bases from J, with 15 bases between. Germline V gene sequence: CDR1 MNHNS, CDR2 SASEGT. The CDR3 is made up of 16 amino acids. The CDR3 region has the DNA TGTGCCAGCAGTGAAGCGAAGGCAGGTTCAATCTATGGCTACACCTTC. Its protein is CASSEAKAGSIYGYTF.